Listed below are T cell receptor beta chains from one sample, sequenced in a study of T-cell reconstitution after alpha-beta-depleted transplantation in children. TCRdb called the PCR reads again in MiXCR, with one record for every CDR3 protein. The sample has approximately 300,000 distinct CDR3 sequences, approximately 7.3% seen once. The source was peripheral blood, collected 360 days after TCRalphabeta/CD19-depleted stem cell transplant. These receptors came from a female patient aged 2-9 years who had a stem cell transplant for Fanconi anemia, so the T cells may come from the graft donor. Each CDR3 is given with its conserved first and last residue. D genes are given only for firm matches. Rows may omit the clone size; those that give it use once, few, many or a size class.

D gene: -; J gene: TRBJ2-7; V gene: TRBV4-3; CDR3 length: 14; clone size: many; CDR3 DNA: TGCGCCAGCAGCCAAGGGACAGTCGACTACGAGCAGTACTTC; CDR3 protein: CASSQGTVDYEQYF
D gene: -; J gene: TRBJ2-2; V gene: TRBV11-2; CDR3 length: 18; clone size: many; CDR3 DNA: TGTGCCAGCAGCCCACGGATCGGCGGGGTTGGGAACACCGGGGAGCTGTTTTTT; CDR3 protein: CASSPRIGGVGNTGELFF
D gene: TRBD1; J gene: TRBJ2-2; V gene: TRBV7-9; CDR3 length: 17; clone size: few; CDR3 DNA: TGTGCCAGCAGCCCGTTCCGGGACAGGGGGCTTCCCGGGGAGCTGTTTTTT; CDR3 protein: CASSPFRDRGLPGELFF
D gene: -; J gene: TRBJ1-1; V gene: TRBV5-5; CDR3 length: 14; clone size: few; CDR3 DNA: TGTGCCAGCAGCTCCTCTCCAGGGAACACTGAAGCTTTCTTT; CDR3 protein: CASSSSPGNTEAFF
D gene: TRBD2; J gene: TRBJ2-7; V gene: TRBV3-1; CDR3 length: 16; clone size: many; CDR3 DNA: TGTGCCAGCAGCCGAAGCGGGACGCCGTTAGGGTACGAGCAGTACTTC; CDR3 protein: CASSRSGTPLGYEQYF
D gene: -; J gene: TRBJ2-1; V gene: TRBV7-2; CDR3 length: 15; clone size: many; CDR3 DNA: TGTGCCAGCAGCTTTGATCCCGGGTTTGACAATGAGCAGTTCTTC; CDR3 protein: CASSFDPGFDNEQFF
D gene: TRBD2; J gene: TRBJ2-1; V gene: TRBV20-1; CDR3 length: 16; clone size: few; CDR3 DNA: TGCAGTGCTAGAGATCGGGTAGCGGGGGGTCACAATGAGCAGTTCTTC; CDR3 protein: CSARDRVAGGHNEQFF
D gene: TRBD2; J gene: TRBJ2-5; V gene: TRBV27; CDR3 length: 14; clone size: -; CDR3 DNA: TGTGCCACCATAGCGGGGGTGACTCAAGAGACCCAGTACTTC; CDR3 protein: CATIAGVTQETQYF
D gene: TRBD2; J gene: TRBJ2-3; V gene: TRBV5-4; CDR3 length: 22; clone size: many; CDR3 DNA: TGTGCCAGCAGCTTGTTCCTGGAGGCTAGCGGGGGGGCCGAGGGCTACACAGATACGCAGTATTTT; CDR3 protein: CASSLFLEASGGAEGYTDTQYF
D gene: TRBD2; J gene: TRBJ2-3; V gene: TRBV3-1; CDR3 length: 15; clone size: -; CDR3 DNA: TGTGCCAGCAGTCCCCACAGCGGGGTCACAGATACGCAGTATTTT; CDR3 protein: CASSPHSGVTDTQYF
D gene: TRBD2; J gene: TRBJ2-5; V gene: TRBV20-1; CDR3 length: 17; clone size: -; CDR3 DNA: TGCAGTGCCTCGATCCATGGTGGCGGGGGTCTAGGGGAGACCCAGTACTTC; CDR3 protein: CSASIHGGGGLGETQYF
D gene: -; J gene: TRBJ1-5; V gene: TRBV20-1; CDR3 length: 13; clone size: few; CDR3 DNA: TGCAGTGCTAGCTTCGGGGGATCTCAGCCCCAGCATTTT; CDR3 protein: CSASFGGSQPQHF
D gene: -; J gene: TRBJ2-7; V gene: TRBV11-2; CDR3 length: 12; clone size: -; CDR3 DNA: TGTGCCAGCAGCTTCCGAGGGGAGAAGCAGTACTTC; CDR3 protein: CASSFRGEKQYF
D gene: -; J gene: TRBJ2-2; V gene: TRBV18; CDR3 length: 16; clone size: -; CDR3 DNA: TGTGCCAGCTCACCACGGGCAGGGGAGAACACCGGGGAGCTGTTTTTT; CDR3 protein: CASSPRAGENTGELFF
D gene: -; J gene: TRBJ2-5; V gene: TRBV4-3; CDR3 length: 16; clone size: few; CDR3 DNA: TGCGCCAGCAGCCAGTCACCGGGGCGAGAGGACGAGACCCAGTACTTC; CDR3 protein: CASSQSPGREDETQYF
D gene: TRBD2; J gene: TRBJ2-3; V gene: TRBV11-2; CDR3 length: 18; clone size: few; CDR3 DNA: TGTGCCAGCAGCTTCCGGACTAGCGGGGGGCTTTCCACAGATACGCAGTATTTT; CDR3 protein: CASSFRTSGGLSTDTQYF
D gene: -; J gene: TRBJ1-3; V gene: TRBV2; CDR3 length: 12; clone size: many; CDR3 DNA: TGTGCCAGCAGAGATGACAGAAACACCATATATTTT; CDR3 protein: CASRDDRNTIYF
D gene: -; J gene: TRBJ1-5; V gene: TRBV4-1; CDR3 length: 12; clone size: -; CDR3 DNA: TGCGCCAGCAGCCAAGTGTCAGGGCCCCAGCATTTT; CDR3 protein: CASSQVSGPQHF
D gene: TRBD1; J gene: TRBJ2-3; V gene: TRBV3-1; CDR3 length: 18; clone size: -; CDR3 DNA: TGTGCCAGCAGCCGATACCGGGACAGGGGGCTCGGACTCACCTGGCAGTATTTT; CDR3 protein: CASSRYRDRGLGLTWQYF
D gene: TRBD1; J gene: TRBJ1-2; V gene: TRBV5-1; CDR3 length: 11; clone size: many; CDR3 DNA: TGCGCCAGCAGCTTACAGGGGATGTTGACCTTC; CDR3 protein: CASSLQGMLTF
D gene: -; J gene: TRBJ2-7; V gene: TRBV5-1; CDR3 length: 16; clone size: many; CDR3 DNA: TGCGCCAGCAGCTTGCTCCAGACAGGACTTACCTACGAGCAGTACTTC; CDR3 protein: CASSLLQTGLTYEQYF
D gene: -; J gene: TRBJ2-3; V gene: TRBV4-2; CDR3 length: 16; clone size: -; CDR3 DNA: TGTGCCAGCAGCCAAGATCCCTCCACTAGCACAGATACGCAGTATTTT; CDR3 protein: CASSQDPSTSTDTQYF
D gene: TRBD2; J gene: TRBJ2-1; V gene: TRBV4-2; CDR3 length: 18; clone size: -; CDR3 DNA: TGTGCCAGCAGCCAAGTTTGGTCCCCGGGGGGGCGAGGCAATGAGCAGTTCTTC; CDR3 protein: CASSQVWSPGGRGNEQFF
D gene: -; J gene: TRBJ2-3; V gene: TRBV4-3; CDR3 length: 14; clone size: few; CDR3 DNA: TGCGCCAGCAGCCAAGATCGGGTCACAGATACGCAGTATTTT; CDR3 protein: CASSQDRVTDTQYF
D gene: -; J gene: TRBJ1-1; V gene: TRBV20-1; CDR3 length: 11; clone size: many; CDR3 DNA: TGCAGTGCTAGTCGGCACACTGAAGCTTTCTTT; CDR3 protein: CSASRHTEAFF
D gene: -; J gene: TRBJ2-5; V gene: TRBV20-1; CDR3 length: 14; clone size: -; CDR3 DNA: TGCAGTGCTAGAGATTTGGCTGTGGTAGAGACCCAGTACTTC; CDR3 protein: CSARDLAVVETQYF
D gene: TRBD2; J gene: TRBJ2-5; V gene: TRBV4-1; CDR3 length: 14; clone size: many; CDR3 DNA: TGCGCCAGCAGCCCTATAGGGGAGGGAGAGACCCAGTACTTC; CDR3 protein: CASSPIGEGETQYF
D gene: -; J gene: TRBJ1-2; V gene: TRBV20-1; CDR3 length: 15; clone size: -; CDR3 DNA: TGCAGTGCTAGAAATGGAGGCCAGGGCTGGCGTGGCTACACCTTC; CDR3 protein: CSARNGGQGWRGYTF
D gene: -; J gene: TRBJ2-5; V gene: TRBV5-1; CDR3 length: 15; clone size: -; CDR3 DNA: TGCGCCAGCAGCCCGGGGGCAGGTCCGCAGGGGACCCAGTACTTC; CDR3 protein: CASSPGAGPQGTQYF
D gene: -; J gene: TRBJ2-6; V gene: TRBV20-1; CDR3 length: 15; clone size: few; CDR3 DNA: TGCAGTGCTAAACAGGGTACAGGTGGGGCCAACGTCCTGACTTTC; CDR3 protein: CSAKQGTGGANVLTF
D gene: TRBD2; J gene: TRBJ2-3; V gene: TRBV10-2; CDR3 length: 16; clone size: many; CDR3 DNA: TGCGCCAGCAGTGAGTCGGGGACTAGCGTAACAGATACGCAGTATTTT; CDR3 protein: CASSESGTSVTDTQYF
D gene: TRBD2; J gene: TRBJ2-7; V gene: TRBV28; CDR3 length: 15; clone size: many; CDR3 DNA: TGTGCCAGCAGTTCCAGACTAGCGGGAGAGTACGAGCAGTACTTC; CDR3 protein: CASSSRLAGEYEQYF
D gene: TRBD1; J gene: TRBJ1-3; V gene: TRBV20-1; CDR3 length: 17; clone size: few; CDR3 DNA: TGCAGTGCTAGGTCTGGGGACAGGGTCTTCTCTGGAAACACCATATATTTT; CDR3 protein: CSARSGDRVFSGNTIYF
D gene: -; J gene: TRBJ1-5; V gene: TRBV6-2/TRBV6-3; CDR3 length: 15; clone size: few; CDR3 DNA: TGTGCCAGCAGTCCTAGTGGTAGGGGTAATCAGCCCCAGCATTTT; CDR3 protein: CASSPSGRGNQPQHF
D gene: -; J gene: TRBJ1-6; V gene: TRBV12-3/TRBV12-4; CDR3 length: 18; clone size: -; CDR3 DNA: TGTGCCAGCAGTACCCAGGTCGGGGTTAGCTCCTATAATTCACCCCTCCACTTT; CDR3 protein: CASSTQVGVSSYNSPLHF
D gene: TRBD1; J gene: TRBJ2-7; V gene: TRBV27; CDR3 length: 14; clone size: many; CDR3 DNA: TGTGCCAGCAGGATACAGGGGGCGAAGACCGAGCAGTACTTC; CDR3 protein: CASRIQGAKTEQYF
D gene: -; J gene: TRBJ2-4; V gene: TRBV28; CDR3 length: 14; clone size: few; CDR3 DNA: TGTGCCAGCCGTAAAAGGGAGGACAAAAACATTCAGTACTTC; CDR3 protein: CASRKREDKNIQYF
D gene: -; J gene: TRBJ1-2; V gene: TRBV5-5; CDR3 length: 15; clone size: many; CDR3 DNA: TGTGCCAGCAGCTTGTGGCAGTACTCTAACTATGGCTACACCTTC; CDR3 protein: CASSLWQYSNYGYTF